This T cell receptor (beta chain) derives from a study of blood T cell repertoires in COVID-19. Study at large: There were acute and convalescent COVID-19 samples, and they came from the United States, Italy and Spain.

Data came from immunoSEQ multiplex PCR; TCRdb stores just in-frame clones and leaves some out. The sample holds around 120,000 clones; 85% to 90% are singletons and the top ten take approximately 8%. The CDR3 covers 15 residues. CDR1 and CDR2 (germline): SGDLS, YYNGEE. V was pared by 0 bases and J by 6 bases, with 4 bases of the junction left unmatched. Sequencing input: peripheral blood. This chain uses TRBV9 with TRBJ2-1, with TRBD1 matching over 9 bases. This clonotype was obtained from a man aged 65-85 years who had recovered from COVID-19. CDR3 sequence (DNA): TGTGCCAGCAGCGTAGAGGGACAGGGAATCAATGAGCAGTTCTTC. Its translation is CASSVEGQGINEQFF.